This entry lists 6 T cell receptor beta chains sequenced from one sample in a study of T-cell reconstitution after alpha-beta-depleted transplantation in children. The TCRbeta library was prepared with unique molecular identifiers. TCRdb passed the PCR reads through MiXCR, listing each CDR3 protein once. Of more than 200,000 distinct CDR3 sequences in the sample, 20% to 30% are singletons; the top ten hold roughly 2.7%. The sample in question was PBMCs, obtained before TCRalphabeta/CD19-depleted stem cell transplant. The receptor set was obtained from a girl aged 2-10 years with Fanconi anemia, due to receive a stem cell transplant.

The chain uses TRBV29-1 and TRBJ1-1; no reliable D call. V lost 5 bases and J 0 bases, leaving 10 bases between the germline ends. The CDR3 consists of 13 residues. Germline V gene lookup returns CDR1 SQVTM and CDR2 ANQGSEA. This CDR3 is CSVSPGLNTEAFF. As DNA, the CDR3 is TGCAGCGTTTCCCCGGGTCTGAACACTGAAGCTTTCTTT.

This clonotype occurred many times. The J gene is TRBJ2-1, the V gene TRBV6-5; 11 nucleotides line up with TRBD2. The CDR3 consists of 17 residues. V lost 5 bases to trimming and J lost 3 bases; unmatched junction nucleotides: 9. Germline CDR1 is MNHEY and CDR2 is SVGAGI. This CDR3 is CASSTPMTSGVYNEQFF. The DNA of the CDR3 is TGTGCCAGCAGTACACCCATGACTAGCGGGGTCTACAATGAGCAGTTCTTC.

This clonotype was counted at least ten times. The chain uses TRBV7-6 and TRBJ2-5; 8 bases are shared with TRBD1. V dropped 5 bases and J dropped 6; count of bases not matched to a gene: 11. There are 15 residues in the CDR3. Germline V CDR1 and CDR2: SGHVS, FNYEAQ. CDR3 in DNA: TGTGCCAGCAGCCCCCCCACAGGGGGTGGGAAGACCCAGTACTTC. Translation gives CASSPPTGGGKTQYF.

The chain couples TRBV18 to TRBJ2-1; D perhaps matches TRBD1 (6 bases). In germline, CDR1 is KGHSH, CDR2 LQKENI. Deletions cut 3 bases from V and 3 bases from J, with 12 bases between. The CDR3 has 15 residues. The CDR3 region has the DNA TGTGCCAGCTCACCTTTTGGACAGAACTACAATGAGCAGTTCTTC. Amino acids: CASSPFGQNYNEQFF.

At least ten counts were recorded for this clonotype. This CDR3 reads CASSVWGRGAGANVLTF. The CDR3 region has the DNA TGTGCCAGCAGCGTCTGGGGCAGAGGAGCTGGGGCCAACGTCCTGACTTTC. The chain recombines TRBV9 with TRBJ2-6; D perhaps matches TRBD1 (5 bases). The length of the CDR3 is 17 residues. The ends were cut back, 2 bases at V and 2 bases at J, with 14 bases in the middle. Germline-derived CDR1 and CDR2 are SGDLS and YYNGEE. Combining the CDR3 with reference TRBV9 and TRBJ2-6 gives the whole variable domain DSGVTQTPKHLITATGQRVTLRCSPRSGDLSVYWYQQSLDQGLQFLIQYYNGEERAKGNILERFSAQQFPDLHSELNLSSLELGDSALYFCASSVWGRGAGANVLTFGAGSRLTVL.

The rearrangement uses TRBV29-1 and TRBJ2-3; 8 bases fit TRBD2. Germline V gives CDR1 SQVTM, CDR2 ANQGSEA. J lost 4 bases, V lost 0 bases, and 9 bases had no gene match. CDR3 length equals 16 residues. The CDR3 DNA follows: TGCAGCGTTGAAGATCCCGAGCGGGAGTACCCAGATACGCAGTATTTT. Translation: CSVEDPEREYPDTQYF.